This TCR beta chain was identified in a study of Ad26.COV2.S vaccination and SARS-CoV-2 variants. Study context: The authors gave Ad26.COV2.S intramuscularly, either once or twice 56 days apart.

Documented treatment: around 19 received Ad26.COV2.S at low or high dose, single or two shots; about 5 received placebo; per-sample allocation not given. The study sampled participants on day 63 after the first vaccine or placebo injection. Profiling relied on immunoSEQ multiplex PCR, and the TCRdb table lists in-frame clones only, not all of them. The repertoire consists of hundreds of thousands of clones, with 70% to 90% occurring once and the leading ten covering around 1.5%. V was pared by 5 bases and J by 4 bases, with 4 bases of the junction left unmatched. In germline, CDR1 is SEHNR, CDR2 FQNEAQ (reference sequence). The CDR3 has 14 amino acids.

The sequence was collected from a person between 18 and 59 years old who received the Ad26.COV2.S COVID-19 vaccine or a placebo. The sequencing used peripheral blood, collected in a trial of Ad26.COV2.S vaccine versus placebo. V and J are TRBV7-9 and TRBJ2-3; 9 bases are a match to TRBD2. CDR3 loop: CASSPSGRSDTQYF. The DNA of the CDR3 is TGTGCCAGCAGCCCCAGCGGGAGGTCAGATACGCAGTATTTT.